Listed below are T cell receptor beta chains from one sample, sequenced in a study of lymphopenia after photon versus proton radiotherapy. Repertoires were generated with immunoSEQ multiplex PCR, while TCRdb's copy carries only in-frame clones and drops some. The sample holds about 40,000 clones, roughly 86% seen once. The sample here was peripheral blood, taken from a patient treated with proton-based radiotherapy. Receptors originate from a woman in her 70s with pancreatic cancer. Some clones in this sample may be carry-over from other donors' samples. Both conserved end residues are part of each CDR3. Fields, in order: D gene, clone size, J gene, V gene, CDR3 protein, CDR3 DNA. D genes are given only for firm matches. The size of a clone is reported for some rows only, either as once, few or many, or as a class for expanded clones.

D gene: TRBD1
clone size: few
J gene: TRBJ1-5
V gene: TRBV10-3
CDR3 protein: CAISEFHRQGAYQPQHF
CDR3 DNA: TGTGCCATCAGTGAGTTTCATAGACAGGGGGCTTATCAGCCCCAGCATTTT

D gene: TRBD2
clone size: -
J gene: TRBJ2-1
V gene: TRBV30
CDR3 protein: CAWSREGKKNEQFF
CDR3 DNA: TGTGCCTGGAGTAGGGAGGGGAAGAAGAATGAGCAGTTCTTC

D gene: -
clone size: -
J gene: TRBJ1-2
V gene: TRBV10-3
CDR3 protein: CAISEGRLYGYTF
CDR3 DNA: TGTGCCATCAGTGAGGGCAGGCTCTATGGCTACACCTTC

D gene: -
clone size: -
J gene: TRBJ2-7
V gene: TRBV6-6
CDR3 protein: CASSYYSGTYEQYF
CDR3 DNA: TGTGCCAGCAGTTACTACTCGGGGACCTACGAGCAGTACTTC

D gene: -
clone size: -
J gene: TRBJ2-3
V gene: TRBV30
CDR3 protein: CAWTRGAGTDTQYF
CDR3 DNA: TGTGCCTGGACGCGCGGAGCCGGGACAGATACGCAGTATTTT

D gene: TRBD2
clone size: -
J gene: TRBJ2-3
V gene: TRBV27
CDR3 protein: CASTEGLAGRDTQYF
CDR3 DNA: TGTGCCAGCACCGAGGGACTAGCGGGGCGAGATACGCAGTATTTT

D gene: -
clone size: -
J gene: TRBJ2-2
V gene: TRBV28
CDR3 protein: CASSSSPTSGELFF
CDR3 DNA: TGTGCCAGCAGTTCCTCACCGACGAGCGGGGAGCTGTTTTTT

D gene: TRBD1
clone size: medium-sized
J gene: TRBJ1-2
V gene: TRBV6-1
CDR3 protein: CASSEESGGYGYTF
CDR3 DNA: TGTGCCAGCAGTGAAGAATCAGGGGGCTATGGCTACACCTTC

D gene: TRBD1
clone size: -
J gene: TRBJ2-7
V gene: TRBV28
CDR3 protein: CASRDRSTYEQYF
CDR3 DNA: TGTGCCAGCAGGGACAGGTCCACCTACGAGCAGTACTTC

D gene: -
clone size: -
J gene: TRBJ2-7
V gene: TRBV29-1
CDR3 protein: CSVEDLGEGGGRLMQYF
CDR3 DNA: TGCAGCGTTGAAGATCTGGGGGAAGGAGGGGGTAGGTTAATGCAGTACTTC

D gene: TRBD1
clone size: -
J gene: TRBJ2-3
V gene: TRBV2
CDR3 protein: CAGRTGRVDTQYF
CDR3 DNA: TGTGCCGGCCGGACAGGGCGAGTGGATACGCAGTATTTT

D gene: -
clone size: -
J gene: TRBJ2-7
V gene: TRBV18
CDR3 protein: CASSPQDAGTEQYF
CDR3 DNA: TGTGCCAGCTCACCACAAGACGCAGGGACCGAGCAGTACTTC

D gene: -
clone size: -
J gene: TRBJ1-1
V gene: TRBV5-1
CDR3 protein: CASSLGATSGMNTEAFF
CDR3 DNA: TGCGCCAGCAGCTTGGGGGCAACTAGTGGGATGAACACTGAAGCTTTCTTT

D gene: TRBD2
clone size: -
J gene: TRBJ2-5
V gene: TRBV15
CDR3 protein: CATSRTSGSEQETQYF
CDR3 DNA: TGTGCCACCAGCAGAACTAGCGGAAGCGAACAAGAGACCCAGTACTTC

D gene: TRBD2
clone size: -
J gene: TRBJ2-5
V gene: TRBV7-9
CDR3 protein: CASSRLAEETQYF
CDR3 DNA: TGTGCCAGCAGTCGACTAGCGGAAGAGACCCAGTACTTC

D gene: -
clone size: -
J gene: TRBJ2-1
V gene: TRBV10-2
CDR3 protein: CASSGGDLWYNEQFF
CDR3 DNA: TGCGCCAGCAGTGGGGGGGACCTGTGGTACAATGAGCAGTTCTTC

D gene: -
clone size: -
J gene: TRBJ1-1
V gene: TRBV6-5
CDR3 protein: CASSSQGREDTEAFF
CDR3 DNA: TGTGCCAGCAGCTCCCAGGGCAGGGAGGACACTGAAGCTTTCTTT

D gene: TRBD2
clone size: -
J gene: TRBJ2-5
V gene: TRBV6-1
CDR3 protein: CASNPGLATETQYF
CDR3 DNA: TGTGCCAGCAACCCCGGACTAGCCACAGAGACCCAGTACTTC

D gene: TRBD2
clone size: -
J gene: TRBJ2-1
V gene: TRBV10-3
CDR3 protein: CAISEGRENEQFF
CDR3 DNA: TGTGCCATCAGTGAGGGGCGGGAGAATGAGCAGTTCTTC

D gene: TRBD2
clone size: -
J gene: TRBJ2-3
V gene: TRBV25-1
CDR3 protein: CASSVRDYFTDTQYF
CDR3 DNA: TGTGCCAGCAGTGTCCGGGACTACTTCACAGATACGCAGTATTTT

D gene: TRBD2
clone size: -
J gene: TRBJ2-1
V gene: TRBV25-1
CDR3 protein: CASSEFRVGLAGNEQFF
CDR3 DNA: TGTGCCAGCAGTGAATTTAGGGTTGGACTAGCGGGAAATGAGCAGTTCTTC

D gene: TRBD2
clone size: -
J gene: TRBJ2-1
V gene: TRBV6-5
CDR3 protein: CASSYVSGKGNEQFF
CDR3 DNA: TGTGCCAGCAGTTATGTTAGCGGGAAAGGCAATGAGCAGTTCTTC

D gene: -
clone size: -
J gene: TRBJ1-1
V gene: TRBV29-1
CDR3 protein: CSVEVIENTEAFF
CDR3 DNA: TGCAGCGTTGAAGTGATAGAGAACACTGAAGCTTTCTTT

D gene: -
clone size: few
J gene: TRBJ2-1
V gene: TRBV4-1
CDR3 protein: CASSQEGRINEQFF
CDR3 DNA: TGCGCCAGCAGCCAAGAGGGACGGATCAATGAGCAGTTCTTC

D gene: -
clone size: -
J gene: TRBJ1-4
V gene: TRBV30
CDR3 protein: CAWSAGPNEKLFF
CDR3 DNA: TGTGCCTGGAGTGCAGGACCGAATGAAAAACTGTTTTTT

D gene: -
clone size: -
J gene: TRBJ2-7
V gene: TRBV4-3
CDR3 protein: CASSQERGPGEQYF
CDR3 DNA: TGCGCCAGCAGCCAAGAGAGGGGCCCGGGGGAGCAGTACTTC

D gene: -
clone size: -
J gene: TRBJ2-5
V gene: TRBV27
CDR3 protein: CASEGLGTQYF
CDR3 DNA: TGTGCCAGCGAGGGGCTGGGGACCCAGTACTTC

D gene: -
clone size: -
J gene: TRBJ1-5
V gene: TRBV19
CDR3 protein: CASSMTVYQPQHF
CDR3 DNA: TGTGCCAGTAGTATGACAGTTTATCAGCCCCAGCATTTT

D gene: TRBD1
clone size: -
J gene: TRBJ1-2
V gene: TRBV28
CDR3 protein: CASSSDRGIGGRYTF
CDR3 DNA: TGTGCCAGCAGTAGCGACAGGGGGATTGGGGGACGCTACACCTTC

D gene: -
clone size: -
J gene: TRBJ2-3
V gene: TRBV7-9
CDR3 protein: CASSSGTSVQYF
CDR3 DNA: TGTGCCAGCAGCTCCGGGACGTCGGTCCAGTATTTT

D gene: TRBD1
clone size: -
J gene: TRBJ1-3
V gene: TRBV6-1
CDR3 protein: CASSETNGQGYF
CDR3 DNA: TGTGCCAGCAGTGAAACGAACGGACAGGGGTATTTT

D gene: -
clone size: -
J gene: TRBJ2-1
V gene: TRBV25-1
CDR3 protein: CASSEFEQFF
CDR3 DNA: TGTGCCAGCAGTGAATTTGAGCAGTTCTTC

D gene: -
clone size: -
J gene: TRBJ2-1
V gene: TRBV5-4
CDR3 protein: CASSLGSSANEQFF
CDR3 DNA: TGTGCCAGCAGCTTGGGGTCTAGCGCCAATGAGCAGTTCTTC

D gene: TRBD2
clone size: -
J gene: TRBJ2-3
V gene: TRBV9
CDR3 protein: CASSVDEREWADTQYF
CDR3 DNA: TGTGCCAGCAGCGTAGACGAGCGGGAGTGGGCAGATACGCAGTATTTT

D gene: -
clone size: -
J gene: TRBJ1-3
V gene: TRBV6-6
CDR3 protein: CASSQIITLGNTIYF
CDR3 DNA: TGTGCCAGCAGCCAAATTATTACCCTCGGAAACACCATATATTTT

D gene: -
clone size: -
J gene: TRBJ2-7
V gene: TRBV10-3
CDR3 protein: CAISISGEGYEQYF
CDR3 DNA: TGTGCCATCAGTATCTCAGGGGAGGGCTACGAGCAGTACTTC

D gene: -
clone size: -
J gene: TRBJ1-2
V gene: TRBV10-3
CDR3 protein: CAISSDGNYGYTF
CDR3 DNA: TGTGCCATCAGCTCCGACGGAAACTATGGCTACACCTTC

D gene: -
clone size: -
J gene: TRBJ1-6
V gene: TRBV7-2
CDR3 protein: CASSLVRGGSSPLHF
CDR3 DNA: TGTGCCAGCAGCTTAGTTCGGGGGGGGAGTTCACCCCTCCACTTT

D gene: -
clone size: -
J gene: TRBJ2-7
V gene: TRBV11-3
CDR3 protein: CASSLDPSARSSYEQYF
CDR3 DNA: TGTGCCAGCAGCTTAGATCCAAGCGCCAGGAGCTCCTACGAGCAGTACTTC

D gene: -
clone size: -
J gene: TRBJ2-3
V gene: TRBV9
CDR3 protein: CASSAGYPSGIITDTQYF
CDR3 DNA: TGTGCCAGCAGCGCTGGGTACCCGAGCGGCATCATCACAGATACGCAGTATTTT

D gene: -
clone size: -
J gene: TRBJ2-2
V gene: TRBV6-1
CDR3 protein: CASSRLGGELFF
CDR3 DNA: TGTGCCAGCAGTCGACTTGGCGGGGAGCTGTTTTTT

D gene: -
clone size: -
J gene: TRBJ1-1
V gene: TRBV5-6
CDR3 protein: CASSSQLNLGTEAFF
CDR3 DNA: TGTGCCAGCAGCTCCCAGCTCAACCTGGGCACTGAAGCTTTCTTT